This T cell receptor (beta chain) was identified during a study of T cells in women clearing cervical HPV infection. Overall study context: Cases' blood sampling followed lesion detection by median approximately 150 days (90 to 200). Study conclusions and caveats: Repertoire richness, not evenness, was significantly elevated in CIN3+ cases versus controls.

Libraries were prepared by immunoSEQ multiplex PCR; TCRdb keeps only in-frame clonotypes and omits some of them. This table holds tens of thousands of clones. CDR1 is MNHEY, CDR2 SVGEGT, per germline. V dropped 6 bases and J dropped 8 bases, with 8 bases sitting between them. The CDR3 runs 11 residues. On this clone: Its antigen is still unknown. The read terminates 3 residues ahead of where the CDR3 ends, so the germline J gene completes it.

All donors had a single incident cervical HPV16 infection, not prevalent. V usage is TRBV6-2 or TRBV6-3 and J usage is TRBJ2-1; D unresolved. The clonotype was recovered from a woman between 18 and 70 years old with a cervical HPV16 infection that either progressed to CIN3+ or cleared (not recorded which). Material for sequencing was blood buffy coat. Partial CDR3 DNA: TGTGCCAGCAGCCGGTTGGATGAG. Its translation is CASSRLDE. The full CDR3 is CASSRLDEQFF.